This T cell receptor beta chain was obtained from a study of regulatory T cells in long-lasting Graves disease. Study-level background: New Graves' disease cases had less than 3 months of antithyroid drugs.

The germline V gene has CDR1 PRHDT and CDR2 FYEKMQ (reference sequence). The CDR3 loop spans 14 amino acids. V gave up 5 bases and J gave up 9 bases; unmatched junction bases: 4. CDR3 regions were amplified by Arm-PCR using iRepertoire HTBI primers to build TCR beta libraries. TCRdb analysed the multiplex PCR reads with MiXCR anew, one entry per CDR3 protein. Of about 540,000 distinct CDR3 sequences listed, roughly 14% were seen once; the top ten hold about 9.1%. Time point described: newly diagnosed GD, antithyroid drugs for less than 3 months. RNA extracted from PBMCs served as the sequencing template. Ten or more counts support this clonotype. Separately, the same data were catalogued under a study of T cells in Graves' hyperthyroidism and ophthalmopathy. As reported in that work: Ophthalmopathy was predicted by the model a median of roughly 6.7 months ahead of onset.

The chain couples TRBV13 to TRBJ1-6, with 10 bases aligning to TRBD1. The sample in question was peripheral blood mononuclear cells (PBMCs), obtained at new diagnosis, from a patient treated with antithyroid drugs. This TCR was sampled from a man under 40 with Graves disease. As DNA, the CDR3 is TGTGCCAGCAGCAGGACAGGGGGTGGTTCACCCCTCCACTTT. Its protein product is CASSRTGGGSPLHF. Together with reference TRBV13 and TRBJ1-6, the CDR3 gives the full variable domain: AAGVIQSPRHLIKEKRETATLKCYPIPRHDTVYWYQQGPGQDPQFLISFYEKMQSDKGSIPDRFSAQQFSDYHSELNMSSLELGDSALYFCASSRTGGGSPLHFGNGTRLTVT.